These 7 T cell receptor beta chains came from one sample sequenced in a study of T cells expressing NK-cell markers. Reanalyzing the 5' RACE reads, TCRdb keeps one entry per CDR3 protein, without DNA. The repertoire table contains about 260,000 distinct CDR3 sequences. The specimen was blood T cells: a sorted CD56 or NKG2C T cell subset, CD4+ or CD8+ T cells, or bulk PBMC T cells (not recorded which). The origin of the receptors is a man aged 18 to 30 in good health.

The chain has TRBV6-2 or TRBV6-3 and TRBJ2-7; no DNA is available, so the TRBD1 call from TCRdb remains unchecked. This CDR3 is 16 amino acids long. Germline CDR1 and CDR2: MNHEY and SVGEGT. This chain's CDR3 is CASSYPPVGRAYEQYF.

The J gene is TRBJ2-2, the V gene TRBV6-2 or TRBV6-3; TCRdb's D call of TRBD1 is untestable without DNA. The CDR3 consists of 15 residues. Per germline, CDR1 MNHEY and CDR2 SVGEGT. CDR3 sequence reads: CASSSGGAYTGELFF.

The rearrangement joins TRBV4-1 to TRBJ2-1; TCRdb's D gene call, TRBD2, goes unchecked for lack of DNA. Germline V gene sequence: CDR1 MGHRA, CDR2 YSYEKL. The CDR3 covers 17 residues. The CDR3 reads CASSQPSGRAVRNEQFF.

This chain uses TRBV6-5 with TRBJ1-6; TCRdb outputs TRBD1, but without DNA this stays unchecked. The germline CDR1 and CDR2 sequences are MNHEY and SVGAGI. This CDR3 contains 16 residues. The CDR3 sequence: CASSYSGQGYNSPLHF.

This chain links TRBV10-2 with TRBJ1-2. The length of the CDR3 is 15 residues. Per the germline V gene, CDR1 is WSHSY and CDR2 is SAAADI. The CDR3 spells CASSESWETVYGYTF.

This chain uses TRBV5-1 with TRBJ1-5. CDR1 is SGHRS, CDR2 YFSETQ, per germline. The CDR3 is 14 amino acids. CDR3 protein: CASSPQGGFQPQHF.

This CDR3 is CASSLGDRGRADTQYF. The chain joins TRBV7-3 to TRBJ2-3; TCRdb lists TRBD1, though no DNA is available to test this call. Looked up from germline, CDR1 is SGHTA and CDR2 is FQGTGA. The length of the CDR3 is 16 residues.